This T cell receptor beta chain was identified during a study of blood T cell repertoires in COVID-19. Looking at the study overall: Spain, Italy and the United States supplied samples that represented acute and convalescent COVID-19. Nucleic acid was either cDNA or gDNA, and it came from T cells, B-cell-depleted T cells, or PBMCs.

The germline gives CDR1 SNHLY, CDR2 FYNNEI. CDR3 size: 14 residues. The V and J ends lost 7 bases and 3 bases, in that order; junction bases with no gene match: 6. Authors' analysis steps: Researchers report that nucleated cell counts were estimated from reference gene primer amplification. Profiling relied on immunoSEQ multiplex PCR, and the TCRdb table lists in-frame clones only, not all of them. The V and J calls and clone size are taken from that table; D and trimming were inferred from the DNA. The sample shows about 220,000 clones, about 86% of them seen only once. Sequencing input: peripheral blood. The TCR comes from a woman aged 25 to 45 who had recovered from COVID-19. This rearrangement joins TRBV2 to TRBJ2-1; 7 nucleotides agree with TRBD1. This CDR3 is CASKRTGLYNEQFF. The CDR3 DNA follows: TGTGCCAGCAAGAGGACAGGCCTCTACAATGAGCAGTTCTTC.